One TCR beta chain is described in this entry. No antigen is known for it. Amplification used 60 Vbeta primers and 13 Jbeta primers. Repertoires were generated with immunoSEQ multiplex PCR, while TCRdb's copy carries only in-frame clones and drops some. The sample consists of 70,000 to 90,000 clones, around 66% of them appearing once. The sample comes from a study of cytomegalovirus exposure and HLA in healthy donors. Across the study: Previous work identified 120 million or so unique TCR beta sequences from around 180 million T cells. Overall study findings and caveats: V- and J-gene trimming of TCR beta was linked (in a later analysis) to a missense DCLRE1C variant. In an earlier analysis, in fewer than 700 donors, most V segments appeared productive either ~90% or ~30% of the time.

Per germline, CDR1 SGDLS and CDR2 YYNGEE. Trimming removed 3 bases from V and 2 bases from J; junction bases left unmatched: 5. The CDR3 loop spans 15 amino acids. The material sequenced was PBMCs. The receptor was derived from a woman in her 40s in good health and CMV-seropositive. This chain connects TRBV9 to TRBJ2-3; 8 bases fit TRBD2. CDR3: CASSAGTRYTDTQYF. In DNA, the CDR3 is TGTGCCAGCAGCGCCGGGACTAGATACACAGATACGCAGTATTTT.